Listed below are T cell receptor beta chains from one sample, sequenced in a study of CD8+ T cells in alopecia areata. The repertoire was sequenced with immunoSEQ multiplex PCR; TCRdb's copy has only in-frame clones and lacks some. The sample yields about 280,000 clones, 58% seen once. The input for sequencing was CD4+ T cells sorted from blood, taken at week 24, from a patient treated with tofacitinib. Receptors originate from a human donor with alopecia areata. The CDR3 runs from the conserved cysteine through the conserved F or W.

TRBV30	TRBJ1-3	CALAGKGRGNTIYF
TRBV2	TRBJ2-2	CASSGDYPGELFF
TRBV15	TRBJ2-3	CATSSGQGATDTQYF
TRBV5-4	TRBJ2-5	CASSGASQETQYF
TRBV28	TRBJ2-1	CASSPGQGTSYNEQFF
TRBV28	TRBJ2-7	CASSKVYEQYF
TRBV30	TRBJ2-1	CAWNLADRYNEQFF
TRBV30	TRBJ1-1	CAWSQYPNLGAFF
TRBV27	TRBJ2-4	CASRVKGQGLAKNIQYF
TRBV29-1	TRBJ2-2	CSAQTGAPNTGELFF
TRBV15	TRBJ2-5	CATSRTGGRSETQYF
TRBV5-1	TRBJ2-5	CASSLVSGQETQYF
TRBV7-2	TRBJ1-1	CASSLDRNTEAFF
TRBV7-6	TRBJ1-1	CASSSTLMNTEAFF
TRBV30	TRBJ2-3	CARTGKGLGTDTQYF
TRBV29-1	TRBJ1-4	CSVRNRDSNEKLFF
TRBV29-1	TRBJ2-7	CSVKDSTYEQYF
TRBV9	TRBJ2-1	CASSVQAGFSEEQFF
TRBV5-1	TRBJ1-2	CASSSRDRGDYGYTF
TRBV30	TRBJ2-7	CAWSHGQGALYEQYF
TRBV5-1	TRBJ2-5	CASGLGTETQYF
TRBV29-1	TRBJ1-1	CSVTGPLDTEAFF
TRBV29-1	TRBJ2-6	CSADLSGANVLTF
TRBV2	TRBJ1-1	CASIGGQPNTEAFF